The 15 T cell receptor beta chains below all came from one sample that was sequenced in a study of technical replicates of blood from four donors. This table comes from immunoSEQ multiplex PCR, and its TCRdb copy is limited to in-frame clones, with some not included. This repertoire shows 15,000 to 20,000 clones, roughly 91% found once; its top ten account for roughly an eighth. Input material: PBMCs. Receptors were obtained from a human donor in good health.

The V gene is TRBV9, the J gene TRBJ2-5; no firm D call. Germline V lookup: CDR1 SGDLS, CDR2 YYNGEE. The CDR3 spans 13 residues. Trimming left V 7 bases short and J 0 bases short, with 10 bases between. CDR3 loop: CASASGHQETQYF. CDR3 DNA sequence: TGTGCCAGCGCCTCTGGCCACCAAGAGACCCAGTACTTC.

V and J are TRBV13 and TRBJ2-1; 8 positions agree with TRBD1. V lost 4 bases, J lost 0 bases, and 5 bases stayed unmatched. This CDR3 has 16 residues. Germline V gene data show CDR1 as PRHDT and CDR2 as FYEKMQ (reference sequence). CDR3 in DNA: TGTGCCAGCAGCTGGTACAGGGGGAGCTCCTACAATGAGCAGTTCTTC. As protein: CASSWYRGSSYNEQFF.

The rearrangement joins TRBV27 to TRBJ2-7, with D perhaps TRBD1 (6 bases). Trimming took 3 bases from V and 4 from J, leaving 10 bases between them. Germline V gives CDR1 MNHEY, CDR2 SMNVEV (reference sequence). CDR3 length: 13 residues. This CDR3 is CASSLKGEYEQYF. DNA of the CDR3: TGTGCCAGCAGTTTGAAGGGGGAGTACGAGCAGTACTTC.

This chain connects TRBV6-5 to TRBJ1-1; perhaps TRBD1 as D (5 bases). The CDR3 has 15 amino acids. V was pared by 9 bases and J by 1 base, with 18 bases between. Germline V lookup: CDR1 MNHEY, CDR2 SVGAGI. Here the CDR3 DNA reads TGTGCCAGTGAGTCTATGGGGCAGGGGAACACTGAAGCTTTCTTT. It translates to CASESMGQGNTEAFF.

V gene TRBV28 combines with J gene TRBJ2-5; maybe TRBD1 (6 bases). The length of the CDR3 is 13 residues. Trimming left V 5 bases short and J 2 bases short, with 9 bases between. The germline V gene has CDR1 MDHEN and CDR2 SYDVKM. The CDR3 reads CASSAGQQETQYF. The DNA of the CDR3 is TGTGCCAGCAGTGCTGGACAGCAAGAGACCCAGTACTTC.

The chain links TRBV7-6 to TRBJ1-5; D possibly corresponds to TRBD1 (6 bases). The CDR3 is 13 residues long. Germline V gives CDR1 SGHVS, CDR2 FNYEAQ. Trimming took 5 bases from V and 4 from J, leaving 9 bases between them. CDR3 region: CASSTGQNQPQHF. The DNA of the CDR3 is TGTGCCAGCAGCACGGGACAAAATCAGCCCCAGCATTTT.

The J gene is TRBJ2-3, the V gene TRBV7-2; 10 bases map to TRBD1. Germline CDR1 reads SGHTA; CDR2 reads FQGNSA. The V gene end was trimmed by 2 bases and the J gene end by 0 bases; junction bases not matched to a gene: 5. There are 17 residues in the CDR3. The DNA of the CDR3 is TGTGCCAGCAGCTTACAGACAGGGGGCCCTAGCACAGATACGCAGTATTTT. It is translated as CASSLQTGGPSTDTQYF.

This clone ranks as medium-sized. In DNA form, the CDR3 reads TGTGCCAGCAGCCACTCACCGGGACAGGGGGCCGACGAGCAGTACTTC. It is translated as CASSHSPGQGADEQYF. This chain uses TRBV4-2 with TRBJ2-7, with 12 positions matching TRBD1. Germline values: CDR1 LGHNA, CDR2 YNFKEQ. This CDR3 contains 16 residues. The ends lost 3 bases at V and 5 bases at J; junction bases unmatched: 8.

The chain joins TRBV5-1 to TRBJ2-2; 9 bases match TRBD1. CDR1 and CDR2 (germline): SGHRS, YFSETQ. This CDR3 contains 16 residues. Trimming took 4 bases from V and 7 from J; bases not matched to a gene: 11. CDR3 loop: CASSHSRTGAVGELFF. CDR3 sequence (DNA): TGCGCCAGCAGCCACTCACGGACAGGGGCGGTCGGGGAGCTGTTTTTT.

This clone was seen a handful of times. V usage is TRBV7-8 and J usage is TRBJ1-2; D is undetermined. This CDR3 is built from 15 residues. The V gene's germline CDR1 is SGHVS and CDR2 FQNEAQ. The ends were cut back, 1 base at V and 4 bases at J, with 13 bases in the middle. The CDR3 DNA sequence: TGTGCCAGCAGCTTAGGTTCGTCCGGGGTCTATGGCTACACCTTC. Protein sequence: CASSLGSSGVYGYTF.

The chain employs TRBV6-1 and TRBJ2-1; 11 bases are shared with TRBD2. This CDR3 comprises 15 residues. With V trimmed by 6 bases and J by 6 bases, 7 bases remained unmatched. The V gene's germline CDR1 is MNHNS and CDR2 SASEGT. The CDR3 sequence is CASRGTSGRPNEQFF. In DNA form, the CDR3 reads TGTGCCAGCAGGGGAACTAGCGGGAGACCCAATGAGCAGTTCTTC.

V gene TRBV19 combines with J gene TRBJ1-4, with a possible D match to TRBD1 (6 bases). The CDR3 loop spans 14 amino acids. Germline loops: CDR1 LNHDA, CDR2 SQIVND (reference sequence). With 5 bases removed from V and 4 bases from J, the gap between germline ends came to 11 bases. The CDR3 DNA reads as TGTGCCAGTAGTTCAGGGGAGTTTAATGAAAAACTGTTTTTT. As protein: CASSSGEFNEKLFF.

The chain has TRBV10-3 and TRBJ1-5; no definite D call. This CDR3 has 14 residues. V dropped 10 bases and J dropped 0 bases, with 13 bases sitting between them. CDR1 ENHRY and CDR2 SYGVKD come from the germline V gene. DNA for the CDR3: TGTGCCACGAAGGAGACGGATAGCAATCAGCCCCAGCATTTT. Translating it yields CATKETDSNQPQHF.

The rearrangement links TRBV28 to TRBJ2-5; TRBD2 matches 7 bases. The CDR3 covers 13 residues. Germline V gene lookup returns CDR1 MDHEN and CDR2 SYDVKM. J gave up 5 bases and V 6 bases, and 6 bases lay outside the gene matches. The CDR3 DNA reads TGTGCCAGCAGCCCGGGGGGAGGGGAGACCCAGTACTTC. Protein sequence: CASSPGGGETQYF.

The chain combines TRBV10-3 with TRBJ2-7; TRBD1 matches at 8 bases. The CDR3 is made up of 14 amino acids. Trimming cost V 4 bases and J 2 bases; bases outside gene matches: 4. The germline CDR1 and CDR2 sequences are ENHRY and SYGVKD. CDR3 loop: CAISGGDRTYEQYF. Written as DNA, the CDR3 is TGTGCCATCAGTGGTGGGGACAGGACCTACGAGCAGTACTTC.